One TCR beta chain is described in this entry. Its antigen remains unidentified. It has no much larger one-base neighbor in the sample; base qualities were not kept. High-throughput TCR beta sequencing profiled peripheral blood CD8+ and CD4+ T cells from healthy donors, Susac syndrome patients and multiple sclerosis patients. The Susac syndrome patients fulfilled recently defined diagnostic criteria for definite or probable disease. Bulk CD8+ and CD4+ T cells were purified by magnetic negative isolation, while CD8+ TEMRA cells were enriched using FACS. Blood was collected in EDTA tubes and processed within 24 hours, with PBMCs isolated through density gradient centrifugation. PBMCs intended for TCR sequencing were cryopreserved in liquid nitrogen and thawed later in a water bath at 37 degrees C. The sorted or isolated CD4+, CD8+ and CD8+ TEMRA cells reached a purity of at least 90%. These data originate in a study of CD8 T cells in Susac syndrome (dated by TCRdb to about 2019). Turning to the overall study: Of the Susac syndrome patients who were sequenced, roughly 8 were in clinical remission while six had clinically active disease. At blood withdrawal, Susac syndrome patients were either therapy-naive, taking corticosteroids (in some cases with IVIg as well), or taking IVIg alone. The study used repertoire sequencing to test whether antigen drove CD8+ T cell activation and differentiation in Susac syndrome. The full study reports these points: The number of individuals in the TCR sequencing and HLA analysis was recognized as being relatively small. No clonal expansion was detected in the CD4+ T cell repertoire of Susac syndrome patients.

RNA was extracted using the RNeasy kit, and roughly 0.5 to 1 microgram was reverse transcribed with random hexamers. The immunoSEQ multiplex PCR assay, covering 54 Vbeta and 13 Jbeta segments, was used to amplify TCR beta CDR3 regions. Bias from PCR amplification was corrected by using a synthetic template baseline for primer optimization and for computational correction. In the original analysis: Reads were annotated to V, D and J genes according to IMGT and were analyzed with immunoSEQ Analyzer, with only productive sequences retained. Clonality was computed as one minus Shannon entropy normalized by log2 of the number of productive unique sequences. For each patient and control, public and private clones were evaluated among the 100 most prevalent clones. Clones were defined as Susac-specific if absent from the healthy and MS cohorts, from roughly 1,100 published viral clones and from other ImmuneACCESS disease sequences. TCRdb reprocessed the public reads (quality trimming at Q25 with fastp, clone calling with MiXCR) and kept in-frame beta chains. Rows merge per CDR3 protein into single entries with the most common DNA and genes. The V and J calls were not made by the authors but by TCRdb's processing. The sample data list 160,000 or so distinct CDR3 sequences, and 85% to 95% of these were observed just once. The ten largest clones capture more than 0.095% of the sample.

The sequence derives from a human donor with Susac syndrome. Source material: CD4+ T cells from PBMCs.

The DNA sequence is given as TGCGCCAGCAGCCAAGATTCGGGGGATACCTACGAGCAGTACTTC. Its protein reads: CASSQDSGDTYEQYF. The V gene is TRBV4-3 and the J gene is TRBJ2-7; TRBD2 is perhaps the D gene, given 6 matching bases. From the cysteine through the phenylalanine, the CDR3 covers 15 amino acids. CDR3 DNA only is kept here, 45 bases in frame from base 1. The germline V gene gives CDR1 as LGHNA and CDR2 as YSLEER. V is cut by 0 bases and J by 2 bases, and the space between the germline ends is 11 bases.